A selection of T cell receptor beta chains follows, all from one sample in a study of OX40 agonist ivuxolimab in advanced cancers. Some clones are missing from TCRdb's copy, which holds only in-frame ones; the method was immunoSEQ multiplex PCR. The sample holds 60,000 to 85,000 clones; roughly 90% are singletons and the top ten take 0.3% to 0.4%. The specimen comprised CD4+ or CD8+ T cells sorted from blood, sampled in a trial of the OX40 agonist ivuxolimab. These receptor sequences come from an adult with an advanced solid tumor such as melanoma, head and neck, liver or kidney cancer. The CDR3 runs from the conserved cysteine through the conserved F or W. A D gene is named only where the DNA matches it firmly. Size tells how often a clone was seen (once, few, many) or the class of an expanded clone, and some rows leave it out.

d_gene,abundance,v_gene,j_gene,CDR3aa,CDR3nt
TRBD2,-,TRBV7-2,TRBJ2-5,CASSVGTSGRQETQYF,TGTGCCAGCAGCGTTGGGACTAGTGGGCGGCAAGAGACCCAGTACTTC
TRBD1,-,TRBV18,TRBJ2-7,CASSNGQGWTYEQYF,TGTGCCAGCTCCAATGGACAGGGTTGGACCTACGAGCAGTACTTC
-,-,TRBV27,TRBJ2-7,CASSRGPSSYEQYF,TGTGCCAGCAGCAGGGGCCCGAGCTCCTACGAGCAGTACTTC
TRBD1,-,TRBV4-3,TRBJ2-5,CASSQFAGADRGQQETQYF,TGCGCCAGCAGCCAATTCGCTGGGGCGGACAGGGGGCAGCAAGAGACCCAGTACTTC
-,-,TRBV29-1,TRBJ2-3,CSVEKGTDTQYF,TGCAGCGTTGAAAAGGGGACAGATACGCAGTATTTT
-,-,TRBV7-2,TRBJ1-4,CASSLRAGLEKLFF,TGTGCCAGCAGCTTAAGGGCAGGATTAGAAAAACTGTTTTTT
TRBD1,-,TRBV5-1,TRBJ2-1,CASSSGQLVSYNEQFF,TGCGCCAGCAGCTCGGGACAGCTCGTTTCCTACAATGAGCAGTTCTTC
TRBD2,-,TRBV5-4,TRBJ2-1,CASSLKSGGINEQFF,TGTGCCAGCAGCTTGAAAAGCGGGGGTATCAATGAGCAGTTCTTC
-,-,TRBV9,TRBJ2-2,CASSVGGARGTGELFF,TGTGCCAGCAGCGTAGGGGGGGCGCGCGGCACCGGGGAGCTGTTTTTT
-,medium-sized,TRBV5-4,TRBJ1-4,CASSSGNEKLFF,TGTGCCAGCAGCTCAGGGAATGAAAAACTGTTTTTT
-,-,TRBV6-5,TRBJ2-7,CASRAPQTEQYF,TGTGCCAGCAGGGCTCCCCAAACCGAGCAGTACTTC
TRBD1,-,TRBV27,TRBJ1-2,CASRHKRQGILSNYGYTF,TGTGCCAGCAGGCATAAGAGACAGGGCATCTTATCTAACTATGGCTACACCTTC